This TCR beta chain was captured in a study of control samples from healthy donors and cancer patients. Clones were sequenced by immunoSEQ multiplex PCR, and TCRdb holds only the in-frame ones, with some missing. The sample lists tens of thousands of clones; roughly 91% were seen once. This CDR3 spans 16 amino acids. V was pared by 5 bases and J by 7 bases, with 21 bases between. The germline V gene encodes CDR1 SNHLY and CDR2 FYNNEI. The genes are TRBV2 and TRBJ2-1; no definite D call. Specimen: blood. The receptor was derived from a man younger than 45 in good health. The CDR3 DNA sequence: TGTGCCAGCAGTTCGGACGAGGACCGACCGTTTAATGAGCAGTTCTTC. Residues: CASSSDEDRPFNEQFF.